These T cell receptor beta chains were read from a single sample in a study of blood T cell repertoires in COVID-19. Using immunoSEQ multiplex PCR, the repertoire was profiled, and TCRdb retains in-frame clones only, with some absent. Of some 240,000 clones in the sample, around 88% were seen once. Sequencing input: PBMCs or T cells enriched from blood (not recorded which). Receptor source: a woman in her 40s with acute COVID-19. The CDR3 runs from the conserved cysteine through the conserved F or W. Each record gives: clone size, J gene, V gene, D gene, CDR3 DNA, CDR3 protein. The D gene is left open where the match is weak. Clone size is shown for a subset of rows, as once, few, many or a class of expanded clone.

clone_size: -; j_call: TRBJ2-7; v_call: TRBV19; d_call: TRBD1; cdr3_nt: TGTGCCAGTAGCGACAGGGTGGCGGCCGAGCAGTACTTC; cdr3_aa: CASSDRVAAEQYF
clone_size: -; j_call: TRBJ1-3; v_call: TRBV13; d_call: TRBD1; cdr3_nt: TGTGCCAGCAGCTTGACAGGGGGGTTTGGAAACACCATATATTTT; cdr3_aa: CASSLTGGFGNTIYF
clone_size: once; j_call: TRBJ2-7; v_call: TRBV5-1; d_call: TRBD1; cdr3_nt: TGCGCCAGCAGCTTACCCCGGGACAGGCCCAGTTACGAGCAGTACTTC; cdr3_aa: CASSLPRDRPSYEQYF
clone_size: -; j_call: TRBJ2-3; v_call: TRBV12-3/TRBV12-4; d_call: -; cdr3_nt: TGTGCCAGCAGGGCAGACACAGATACGCAGTATTTT; cdr3_aa: CASRADTDTQYF
clone_size: -; j_call: TRBJ2-1; v_call: TRBV4-1; d_call: -; cdr3_nt: TGCGCCAGCAGCCGGCGGGATGAGCAGTTCTTC; cdr3_aa: CASSRRDEQFF
clone_size: few; j_call: TRBJ1-1; v_call: TRBV27; d_call: -; cdr3_nt: TGTGCCAGCAGTTTATCTGACAGGAGGAACACTGAAGCTTTCTTT; cdr3_aa: CASSLSDRRNTEAFF
clone_size: once; j_call: TRBJ2-1; v_call: TRBV1; d_call: -; cdr3_nt: TGCACCAGCAGCAACCCTCTAGCGGGTGGATTGAGTGAGCAGTTCTTC; cdr3_aa: CTSSNPLAGGLSEQFF
clone_size: -; j_call: TRBJ2-7; v_call: TRBV10-3; d_call: TRBD2; cdr3_nt: TGTGCCGGGGGGGGAGGTCTCAACTACGAGCAGTACTTC; cdr3_aa: CAGGGGLNYEQYF
clone_size: -; j_call: TRBJ2-4; v_call: TRBV21-1; d_call: -; cdr3_nt: TGTGCCAGGACTACTATAGCCAAAAACATTCAGTACTTC; cdr3_aa: CARTTIAKNIQYF
clone_size: -; j_call: TRBJ2-5; v_call: TRBV12-5; d_call: TRBD2; cdr3_nt: TGTGCTAGTGGTTTGGCAACTAGCGGTGGGGGGGAGACCCAGTACTTC; cdr3_aa: CASGLATSGGGETQYF
clone_size: once; j_call: TRBJ2-5; v_call: TRBV11-3; d_call: TRBD2; cdr3_nt: TGTGCCAGCACGGGGACGTCTAGCGGGAGGGTAGAGACCCAGTACTTC; cdr3_aa: CASTGTSSGRVETQYF
clone_size: -; j_call: TRBJ1-2; v_call: TRBV23-1; d_call: -; cdr3_nt: TGCGCCAGCAGCCGCAGGGTTTGGCGAGGCTACACCTTC; cdr3_aa: CASSRRVWRGYTF
clone_size: -; j_call: TRBJ2-3; v_call: TRBV5-1; d_call: TRBD2; cdr3_nt: TGCGCCAGCAGCTTTCTAGCGGGAGTCTCCACAGATACGCAGTATTTT; cdr3_aa: CASSFLAGVSTDTQYF
clone_size: -; j_call: TRBJ2-1; v_call: TRBV5-4; d_call: TRBD2; cdr3_nt: TGTGCCAGCAGCTCGGGAGCGGGAGGGTTCGATGAGCAGTTCTTC; cdr3_aa: CASSSGAGGFDEQFF
clone_size: -; j_call: TRBJ1-5; v_call: TRBV12-5; d_call: -; cdr3_nt: TGTGCTAGTGGTCCCCCGACGGGCAGGGGCAATCAGCCCCAGCATTTT; cdr3_aa: CASGPPTGRGNQPQHF
clone_size: -; j_call: TRBJ2-5; v_call: TRBV5-4; d_call: -; cdr3_nt: TGTGCCAGCAGCCAACTCGACAGTTCAGAGACCCAGTACTTC; cdr3_aa: CASSQLDSSETQYF
clone_size: -; j_call: TRBJ1-5; v_call: TRBV5-6; d_call: -; cdr3_nt: TGTGCCAGCAGCTTGGAATCGGAGGGCAATCAGCCCCAGCATTTT; cdr3_aa: CASSLESEGNQPQHF
clone_size: -; j_call: TRBJ2-5; v_call: TRBV3-1/TRBV3-2; d_call: -; cdr3_nt: TGTGCCAGCAGCCAGGGACTTTCAGAGACCCAGTACTTC; cdr3_aa: CASSQGLSETQYF
clone_size: many; j_call: TRBJ2-1; v_call: TRBV5-1; d_call: -; cdr3_nt: TGCGCCAGCAGTACAGACGGGACTGTCACACACAATGAGCAGTTCTTC; cdr3_aa: CASSTDGTVTHNEQFF
clone_size: -; j_call: TRBJ1-4; v_call: TRBV18; d_call: TRBD1; cdr3_nt: TGTGCCAGCTCGCAGCCCGGGACAGGGGGCTTTAACGAAAAACTGTTTTTT; cdr3_aa: CASSQPGTGGFNEKLFF
clone_size: -; j_call: TRBJ2-3; v_call: TRBV19; d_call: -; cdr3_nt: TGTGCCAGTAGCGACCGAGGGCGGGATGAATCAGATACGCAGTATTTT; cdr3_aa: CASSDRGRDESDTQYF
clone_size: -; j_call: TRBJ1-1; v_call: TRBV10-1; d_call: TRBD1; cdr3_nt: TGCGCCAGCACGGTGGAACAGGGGGCGATTGAAGCTTTCTTT; cdr3_aa: CASTVEQGAIEAFF
clone_size: -; j_call: TRBJ1-6; v_call: TRBV30; d_call: TRBD1; cdr3_nt: TGTGCCTGGAGGACAGGGGGAGGTTCACCCCTCCACTTT; cdr3_aa: CAWRTGGGSPLHF
clone_size: -; j_call: TRBJ1-4; v_call: TRBV19; d_call: -; cdr3_nt: TGTGCCGCTAAAGGAGTTGTTAATGAAAAACTGTTTTTT; cdr3_aa: CAAKGVVNEKLFF
clone_size: -; j_call: TRBJ2-4; v_call: TRBV4-1; d_call: TRBD1; cdr3_nt: TGCGCCAGCAGCCCTCGCGGACAGGGAGCCAAAAACATTCAGTACTTC; cdr3_aa: CASSPRGQGAKNIQYF
clone_size: few; j_call: TRBJ1-1; v_call: TRBV7-9; d_call: -; cdr3_nt: TGTGCCAGCAGCTTAGGCAGGGAAGAAGCTTTCTTT; cdr3_aa: CASSLGREEAFF
clone_size: -; j_call: TRBJ2-7; v_call: TRBV27; d_call: -; cdr3_nt: TGTGCCAGCAGTTTTCTGAGCGAGCAGTACTTC; cdr3_aa: CASSFLSEQYF
clone_size: -; j_call: TRBJ2-1; v_call: TRBV3-1/TRBV3-2; d_call: TRBD2; cdr3_nt: TGTGCCAGCAGCCAAGGGGGACTAGCGGGTTTTTTCTCCTACAATGAGCAGTTCTTC; cdr3_aa: CASSQGGLAGFFSYNEQFF
clone_size: -; j_call: TRBJ2-3; v_call: TRBV11-3; d_call: -; cdr3_nt: TGTGCCAGCAGCTTCCTCACAGATACGCAGTATTTT; cdr3_aa: CASSFLTDTQYF
clone_size: -; j_call: TRBJ2-2; v_call: TRBV3-1/TRBV3-2; d_call: TRBD2; cdr3_nt: TGTGCCAGCAGCCAAACTCTCGCGGGAGGCCCCGAAACCGGGGAGCTGTTTTTT; cdr3_aa: CASSQTLAGGPETGELFF
clone_size: -; j_call: TRBJ2-3; v_call: TRBV6-6; d_call: -; cdr3_nt: TGTGCCAGCAGTTACTCAGGACAGACCCCTGATACGCAGTATTTT; cdr3_aa: CASSYSGQTPDTQYF
clone_size: -; j_call: TRBJ1-1; v_call: TRBV20-1; d_call: TRBD1; cdr3_nt: TGCAGTGCTAGTCGGGGGACAGGATCATCTGAGGCTTTCTTT; cdr3_aa: CSASRGTGSSEAFF
clone_size: few; j_call: TRBJ2-3; v_call: TRBV9; d_call: TRBD2; cdr3_nt: TGTGCCAGCAGCGGGACTAGCGGGAGGGCCCAGACGCAGTATTTT; cdr3_aa: CASSGTSGRAQTQYF
clone_size: -; j_call: TRBJ2-3; v_call: TRBV7-6; d_call: TRBD2; cdr3_nt: TGTGCCAGCAGCTTAGGACTAGCGGGAGTCGACAGGCCCGCGCAGTATTTT; cdr3_aa: CASSLGLAGVDRPAQYF
clone_size: -; j_call: TRBJ2-1; v_call: TRBV2; d_call: TRBD2; cdr3_nt: TGTGCCAGCAGTAACAGCGGGAGTGTTGCAAATGAGCAGTTCTTC; cdr3_aa: CASSNSGSVANEQFF
clone_size: -; j_call: TRBJ2-1; v_call: TRBV9; d_call: TRBD2; cdr3_nt: TGTGCCAGCAGCGCTAGCGGGAGGGGGTCCTACAATGAGCAGTTCTTC; cdr3_aa: CASSASGRGSYNEQFF
clone_size: -; j_call: TRBJ2-5; v_call: TRBV7-2; d_call: -; cdr3_nt: TGTGCCAGCAGCTTAGGAGTCGGGGAGACCCAGTACTTC; cdr3_aa: CASSLGVGETQYF
clone_size: -; j_call: TRBJ2-1; v_call: TRBV19; d_call: TRBD1; cdr3_nt: TGTGCCAGTGGCCGGCGACAGGGATCGAATGAGCAGTTCTTC; cdr3_aa: CASGRRQGSNEQFF
clone_size: -; j_call: TRBJ1-2; v_call: TRBV2; d_call: TRBD1; cdr3_nt: TGTGCCAGCAGTGGTTCCGGGACAGCGCCCTATGGCTACACCTTC; cdr3_aa: CASSGSGTAPYGYTF
clone_size: -; j_call: TRBJ1-1; v_call: TRBV18; d_call: TRBD1; cdr3_nt: TGTGCCAGCTCAATCCTATCAGGGGGCTCTTTGAACACTGAAGCTTTCTTT; cdr3_aa: CASSILSGGSLNTEAFF
clone_size: -; j_call: TRBJ2-7; v_call: TRBV18; d_call: TRBD1; cdr3_nt: TGTGCCAGCTCACCAGCCGGGACAGGGGACGGCGAGCAGTACTTC; cdr3_aa: CASSPAGTGDGEQYF
clone_size: -; j_call: TRBJ1-5; v_call: TRBV15; d_call: -; cdr3_nt: TGTGCCACCAGAGGGGGAAATAGCAATCAGCCCCAGCATTTT; cdr3_aa: CATRGGNSNQPQHF
clone_size: -; j_call: TRBJ1-5; v_call: TRBV7-7; d_call: TRBD1; cdr3_nt: TGTGCTAGCAGCCAGCCGGGACAGGGTGGAGCTCAGCCCCAGCATTTT; cdr3_aa: CASSQPGQGGAQPQHF
clone_size: -; j_call: TRBJ2-5; v_call: TRBV6-5; d_call: TRBD1; cdr3_nt: TGTGCCAGCAAAACGGACAGGGGGGGGCAAGAGACCCAGTACTTC; cdr3_aa: CASKTDRGGQETQYF
clone_size: -; j_call: TRBJ1-5; v_call: TRBV2; d_call: -; cdr3_nt: TGTGCCAGCAGTGAATGGACAGCCGAGCCCCAGCATTTT; cdr3_aa: CASSEWTAEPQHF
clone_size: -; j_call: TRBJ2-7; v_call: TRBV11-3; d_call: -; cdr3_nt: TGTGCCAGCAGCTTTAATTTTCTGGAGCAGTACTTC; cdr3_aa: CASSFNFLEQYF
clone_size: -; j_call: TRBJ2-7; v_call: TRBV30; d_call: TRBD1; cdr3_nt: TGTGCCTGTCAAAAGCGACAGGGGTCCGAGCAGTACTTC; cdr3_aa: CACQKRQGSEQYF
clone_size: once; j_call: TRBJ2-7; v_call: TRBV11-2; d_call: -; cdr3_nt: TGTGCCAGCAGCCATAGCGGTCCGAGCTCCTACGAGCAGTACTTC; cdr3_aa: CASSHSGPSSYEQYF
clone_size: -; j_call: TRBJ1-3; v_call: TRBV19; d_call: TRBD1; cdr3_nt: TGTGCCAGTAGCAAAACAGGGGTTTTGGTTGGAAACACCATATATTTT; cdr3_aa: CASSKTGVLVGNTIYF
clone_size: -; j_call: TRBJ1-2; v_call: TRBV7-5; d_call: -; cdr3_nt: TGTGCCAGAAGCCAAGACAGGGATCGGTTAAACTATGGCTACACCTTC; cdr3_aa: CARSQDRDRLNYGYTF